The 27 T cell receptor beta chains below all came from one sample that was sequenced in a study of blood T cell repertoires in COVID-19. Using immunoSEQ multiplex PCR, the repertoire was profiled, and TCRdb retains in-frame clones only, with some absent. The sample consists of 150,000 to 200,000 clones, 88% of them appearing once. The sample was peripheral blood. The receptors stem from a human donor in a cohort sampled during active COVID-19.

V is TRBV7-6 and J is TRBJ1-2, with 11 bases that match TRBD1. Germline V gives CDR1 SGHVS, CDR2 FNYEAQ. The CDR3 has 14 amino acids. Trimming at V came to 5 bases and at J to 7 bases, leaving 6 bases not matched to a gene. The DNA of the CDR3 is TGTGCCAGCAGCCCCGGACAGGGGGCGGTTGGCTACACCTTC. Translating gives CASSPGQGAVGYTF.

The CDR3 region has the DNA TGTGCCAGCTCAGACATAGGACAGGGAGTTGACGAGCAGTACTTC. This encodes CASSDIGQGVDEQYF. The rearrangement links TRBV2 to TRBJ2-7; 8 bases fit TRBD1. Unmatched junction bases numbered 14, after V lost 8 bases and J lost 5 bases. The CDR3 sequence is 15 residues long. The germline V gene encodes CDR1 SNHLY and CDR2 FYNNEI. Full variable domain (remainder filled in from reference TRBV2 and TRBJ2-7): EPEVTQTPSHQVTQMGQEVILRCVPISNHLYFYWYRQILGQKVEFLVSFYNNEISEKSEIFDDQFSVERPDGSNFTLKIRSTKLEDSAMYFCASSDIGQGVDEQYFGPGTRLTVT.

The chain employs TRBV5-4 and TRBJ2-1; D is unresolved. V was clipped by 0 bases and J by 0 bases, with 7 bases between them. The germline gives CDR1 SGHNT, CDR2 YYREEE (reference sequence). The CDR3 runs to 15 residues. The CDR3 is CASSLGSSSYNEQFF. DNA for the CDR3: TGTGCCAGCAGCTTGGGGAGCAGCTCCTACAATGAGCAGTTCTTC.

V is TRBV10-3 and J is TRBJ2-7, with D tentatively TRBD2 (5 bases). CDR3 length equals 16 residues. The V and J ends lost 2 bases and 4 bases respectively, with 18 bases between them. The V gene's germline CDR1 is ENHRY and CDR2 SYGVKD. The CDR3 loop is CAISEALVGSGYEQYF. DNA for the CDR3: TGTGCCATCAGTGAGGCCCTAGTGGGGAGTGGTTACGAGCAGTACTTC.

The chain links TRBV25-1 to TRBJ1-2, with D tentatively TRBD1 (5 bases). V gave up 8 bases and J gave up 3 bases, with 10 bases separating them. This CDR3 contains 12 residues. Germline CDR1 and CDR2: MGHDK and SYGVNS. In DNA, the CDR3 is TGTGCCAGCCGATGGGGGGACTATGGCTACACCTTC. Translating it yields CASRWGDYGYTF.

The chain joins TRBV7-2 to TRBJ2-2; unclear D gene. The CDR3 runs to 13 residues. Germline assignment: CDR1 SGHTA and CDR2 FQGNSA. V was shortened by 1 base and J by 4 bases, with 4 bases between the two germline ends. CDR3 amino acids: CASSLGSTGELFF. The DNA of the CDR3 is TGTGCCAGCAGCTTAGGTAGCACCGGGGAGCTGTTTTTT.

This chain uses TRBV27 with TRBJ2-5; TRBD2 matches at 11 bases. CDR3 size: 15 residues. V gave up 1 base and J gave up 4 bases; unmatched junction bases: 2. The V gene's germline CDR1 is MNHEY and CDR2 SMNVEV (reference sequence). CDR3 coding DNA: TGTGCCAGCAGTTTATTAGCGGGGGGGCCAGAGACCCAGTACTTC. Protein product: CASSLLAGGPETQYF.

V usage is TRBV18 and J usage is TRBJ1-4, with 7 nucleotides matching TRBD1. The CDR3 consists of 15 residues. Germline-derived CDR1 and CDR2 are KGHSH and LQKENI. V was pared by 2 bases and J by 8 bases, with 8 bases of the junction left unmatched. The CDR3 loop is CASSPFGQGEEKLFF. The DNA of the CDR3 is TGTGCCAGCTCACCATTTGGCCAGGGGGAAGAAAAACTGTTTTTT.

The CDR3, as DNA: TGTGCCAGCAGCTTGGGGGGACATATGAACACTGAAGCTTTCTTT. This codes for CASSLGGHMNTEAFF. This sequence joins TRBV5-6 and TRBJ1-1; tentatively, D is TRBD1 (6 bases). CDR1 and CDR2 (germline): SGHDT, YYEEEE. Trimming pared 0 bases from V and 0 bases from J, leaving 9 bases between. The CDR3 spans 15 residues. The full variable domain, in which reference TRBV5-6 and TRBJ1-1 provide the parts outside the CDR3, is DAGVTQSPTHLIKTRGQQVTLRCSPKSGHDTVSWYQQALGQGPQFIFQYYEEEERQRGNFPDRFSGHQFPNYSSELNVNALLLGDSALYLCASSLGGHMNTEAFFGQGTRLTVV.

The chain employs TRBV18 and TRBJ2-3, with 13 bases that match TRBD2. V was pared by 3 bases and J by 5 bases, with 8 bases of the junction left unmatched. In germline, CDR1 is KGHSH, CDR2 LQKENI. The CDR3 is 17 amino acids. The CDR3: CASSPRTSGRTGDTQYF. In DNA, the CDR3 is TGTGCCAGCTCACCTAGGACTAGCGGGAGAACAGGAGATACGCAGTATTTT.

DNA for the CDR3: TGTGCCATCAGTGATGAAGGACAGGGATGGAATGGCTACACCTTC. It specifies CAISDEGQGWNGYTF. The V and J genes are TRBV10-3 and TRBJ1-2; 8 positions agree with TRBD1. With V trimmed by 3 bases and J by 6 bases, 9 bases remained unmatched. The CDR3 has 15 amino acids. Germline CDR1 ENHRY, CDR2 SYGVKD.

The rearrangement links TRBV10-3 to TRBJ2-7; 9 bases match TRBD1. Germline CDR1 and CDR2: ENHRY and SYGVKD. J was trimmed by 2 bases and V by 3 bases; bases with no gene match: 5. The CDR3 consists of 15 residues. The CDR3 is CAISDTGGDAYEQYF. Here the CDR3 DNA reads TGTGCCATCAGTGACACAGGGGGCGACGCCTACGAGCAGTACTTC.

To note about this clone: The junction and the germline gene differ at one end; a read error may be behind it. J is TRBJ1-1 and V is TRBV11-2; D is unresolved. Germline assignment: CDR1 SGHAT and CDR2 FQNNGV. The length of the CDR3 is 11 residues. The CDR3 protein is CASSPSTKAFF. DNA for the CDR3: TGTGCCAGCAGCCCCTCCACTAAAGCTTTCTTT.

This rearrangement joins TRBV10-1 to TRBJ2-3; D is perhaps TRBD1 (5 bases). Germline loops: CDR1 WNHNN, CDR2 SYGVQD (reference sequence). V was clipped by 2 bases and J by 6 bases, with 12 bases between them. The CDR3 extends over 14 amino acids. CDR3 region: CASSEGREEDTQYF. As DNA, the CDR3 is TGCGCCAGCAGTGAGGGCAGGGAAGAGGATACGCAGTATTTT.

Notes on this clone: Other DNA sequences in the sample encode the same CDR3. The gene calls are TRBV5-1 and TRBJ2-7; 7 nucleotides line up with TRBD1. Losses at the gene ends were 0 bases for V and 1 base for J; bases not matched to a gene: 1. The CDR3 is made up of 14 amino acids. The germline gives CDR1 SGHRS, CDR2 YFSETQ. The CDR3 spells CASSLDRGSYEQYF. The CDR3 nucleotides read TGCGCCAGCAGCTTGGACAGGGGTTCCTACGAGCAGTACTTC.

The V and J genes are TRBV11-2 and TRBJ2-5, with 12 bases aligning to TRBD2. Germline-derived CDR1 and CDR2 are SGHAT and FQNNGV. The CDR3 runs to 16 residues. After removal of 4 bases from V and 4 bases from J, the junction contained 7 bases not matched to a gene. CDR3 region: CASSSSSGGARETQYF. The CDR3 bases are TGTGCCAGCAGCTCCTCTAGCGGGGGGGCCCGAGAGACCCAGTACTTC.

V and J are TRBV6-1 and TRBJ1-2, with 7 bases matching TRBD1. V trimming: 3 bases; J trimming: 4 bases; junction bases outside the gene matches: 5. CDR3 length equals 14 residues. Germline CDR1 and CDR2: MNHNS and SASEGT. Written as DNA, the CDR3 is TGTGCCAGCAGTGAGGGACAGCCCCCCTATGGCTACACCTTC. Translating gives CASSEGQPPYGYTF.

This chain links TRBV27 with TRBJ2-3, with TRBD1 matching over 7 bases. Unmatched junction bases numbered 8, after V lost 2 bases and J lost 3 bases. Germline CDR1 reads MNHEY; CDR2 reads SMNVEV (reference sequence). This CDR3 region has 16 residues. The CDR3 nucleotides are TGTGCCAGCAGTTTAAGGGCAGGGGGTCGGACAGATACGCAGTATTTT. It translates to CASSLRAGGRTDTQYF.

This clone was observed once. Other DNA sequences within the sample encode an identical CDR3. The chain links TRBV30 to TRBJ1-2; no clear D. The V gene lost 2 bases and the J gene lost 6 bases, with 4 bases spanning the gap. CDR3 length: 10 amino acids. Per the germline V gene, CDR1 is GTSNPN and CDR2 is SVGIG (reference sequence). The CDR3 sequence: CAWSRDGYTF. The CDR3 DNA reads TGTGCCTGGAGTCGAGATGGCTACACCTTC.

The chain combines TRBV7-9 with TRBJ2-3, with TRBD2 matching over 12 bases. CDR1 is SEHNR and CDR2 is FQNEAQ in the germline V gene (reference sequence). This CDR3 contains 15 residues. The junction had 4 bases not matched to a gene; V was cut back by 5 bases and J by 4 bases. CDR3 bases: TGTGCCAGCAGCCCTAGCGGGGGGGCCGCAGATACGCAGTATTTT. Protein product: CASSPSGGAADTQYF. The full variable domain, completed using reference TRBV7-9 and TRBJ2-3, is DTGVSQNPRHKITKRGQNVTFRCDPISEHNRLYWYRQTLGQGPEFLTYFQNEAQLEKSRLLSDRFSAERPKGSFSTLEIQRTEQGDSAMYLCASSPSGGAADTQYFGPGTRLTVL.

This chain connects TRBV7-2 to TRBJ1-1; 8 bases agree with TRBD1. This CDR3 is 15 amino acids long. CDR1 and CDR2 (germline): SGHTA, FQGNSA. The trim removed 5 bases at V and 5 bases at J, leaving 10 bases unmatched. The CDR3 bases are TGTGCCAGCAGCACACAGACAGGGGAGTATACTGAAGCTTTCTTT. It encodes CASSTQTGEYTEAFF.

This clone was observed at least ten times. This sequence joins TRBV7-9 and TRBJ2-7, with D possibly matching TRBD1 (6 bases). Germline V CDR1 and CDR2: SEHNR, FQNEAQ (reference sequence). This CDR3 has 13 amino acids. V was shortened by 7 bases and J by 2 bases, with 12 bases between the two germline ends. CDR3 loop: CASNVAGAYEQYF. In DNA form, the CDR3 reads TGTGCCAGCAATGTGGCAGGGGCCTACGAGCAGTACTTC.

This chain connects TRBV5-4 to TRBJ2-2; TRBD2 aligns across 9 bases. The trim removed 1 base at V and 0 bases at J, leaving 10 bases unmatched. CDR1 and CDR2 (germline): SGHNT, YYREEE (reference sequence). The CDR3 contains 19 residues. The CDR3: CASSLSTSGAFANTGELFF. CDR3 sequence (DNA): TGTGCCAGCAGCTTGTCGACTAGCGGAGCCTTCGCGAACACCGGGGAGCTGTTTTTT.

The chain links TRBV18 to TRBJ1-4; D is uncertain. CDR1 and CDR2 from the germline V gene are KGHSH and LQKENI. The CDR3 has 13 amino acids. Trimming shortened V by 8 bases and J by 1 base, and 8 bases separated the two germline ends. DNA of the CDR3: TGTGCCAGCAGAGGGCTAACTAATGAAAAACTGTTTTTT. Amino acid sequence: CASRGLTNEKLFF.

The CDR3 here is CATSREPTGSSFF. CDR3 DNA: TGTGCCACCAGCAGAGAACCGACAGGGTCCTCTTTCTTT. The rearrangement joins TRBV15 to TRBJ1-1; 7 bases are a match to TRBD1. V lost 0 bases to trimming and J lost 12 bases; unmatched junction nucleotides: 7. CDR3 length: 13 residues. CDR1 and CDR2 (germline): LNHNV, YYDKDF (reference sequence).

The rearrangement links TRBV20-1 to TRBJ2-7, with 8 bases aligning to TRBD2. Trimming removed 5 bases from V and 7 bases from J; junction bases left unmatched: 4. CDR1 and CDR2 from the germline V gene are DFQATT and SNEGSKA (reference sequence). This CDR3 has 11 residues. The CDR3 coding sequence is TGCAGTGCTGTGGGACTAGTAGAGCAGTACTTC. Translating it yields CSAVGLVEQYF.

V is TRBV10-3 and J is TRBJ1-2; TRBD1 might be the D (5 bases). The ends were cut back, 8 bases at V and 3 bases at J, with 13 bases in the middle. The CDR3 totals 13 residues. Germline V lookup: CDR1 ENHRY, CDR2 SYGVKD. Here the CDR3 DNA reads TGTGCCATCCGTGGCAGGGAAGACTATGGCTACACCTTC. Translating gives CAIRGREDYGYTF.